The entry that follows covers one T cell receptor beta chain sequence. Its antigen is as yet unknown. As part of library construction, unique molecular identifiers were attached to individual cDNA molecules. In TCRdb, the 5' RACE reads were re-called with MiXCR into one record per CDR3 protein. This table holds about 75,000 distinct CDR3 sequences, roughly 10% found once. This entry comes from a study of early T cells in non-severe SARS-CoV-2 infection. The germline V gene encodes CDR1 SNHLY and CDR2 FYNNEI. The CDR3 is 16 residues long. V dropped 4 bases and J dropped 0 bases, with 10 bases sitting between them. Broader study findings: VDJdb matching, biased toward anti-spike CD8 responses, missed private and CD4 specificities.

This clonotype was obtained from an adult who was a healthcare worker with PCR-confirmed SARS-CoV-2 infection or an uninfected control (not recorded which). The material sequenced was whole blood, taken at baseline. J is TRBJ1-6 and V is TRBV2; D remains unclear. CDR3 sequence reads: CASSGPRSSYNSPLHF. Here the CDR3 DNA reads TGTGCCAGCAGTGGACCCCGAAGCTCCTATAATTCACCCCTCCACTTT.